By share of the sample, the clone carrying this T cell receptor (beta chain) is medium-sized. Its target is not known. The library protocol tagged each TCR cDNA with a unique molecular identifier. MiXCR, applied by TCRdb to the 5' RACE reads, yields one record per CDR3 protein. There are 4,000 to 5,000 distinct CDR3 sequences in the sample; approximately 15% occur only once, and roughly 6.1% lies in the top ten. As for time point: sample taken at primary tumor resection. No cells were sorted before sequencing. The whole RNA sequenced was extracted from tumor, nontumor lung or frozen PBMC. Samples were obtained from approximately 72 donors, all untreated early-stage non-small cell lung cancer patients. These data are taken from a study of spatial heterogeneity in lung cancer. Whole-study results and caveats: In blood, ubiquitous expanded tumor TCRs appeared more at resection than follow-up.

Trimming cost V 3 bases and J 3 bases; bases outside gene matches: 8. CDR1 is DFQATT and CDR2 is SNEGSKA in the germline V gene (reference sequence). This CDR3 has 14 residues. The clonotype originates from a male donor with early-stage non-small cell lung cancer. The specimen comprised PBMCs, sampled at surgery. The V gene is TRBV20-1, the J gene TRBJ2-7; 7 bases match TRBD2. CDR3 sequence: CSASLLAIGYEQYF. Here the CDR3 DNA reads TGCAGTGCTAGCCTACTAGCGATCGGCTACGAGCAGTACTTC.